The 24 T cell receptor beta chains listed next were all sequenced from one sample in a study of blood T cell repertoires in COVID-19. The protocol was immunoSEQ multiplex PCR, while the TCRdb copy is restricted to in-frame clones and leaves out a portion. This sample yields some 180,000 clones, of which 70% to 80% are seen a single time; approximately 15% belongs to the top ten. Sequenced input: PBMCs or T cells enriched from blood (not recorded which). The source is a man in his fifties or sixties who had been exposed to COVID-19.

This clone turned up a few times. V gene TRBV5-6 combines with J gene TRBJ2-5; no clear D gene. V was clipped by 0 bases and J by 0 bases, with 9 bases between them. Germline lookup yields CDR1 SGHDT and CDR2 YYEEEE. This CDR3 has 15 residues. CDR3: CASSLDREYQETQYF. CDR3 DNA sequence: TGTGCCAGCAGCTTGGACAGAGAGTACCAAGAGACCCAGTACTTC.

In the case of this clone: Distinct nucleotide sequences in the sample also encode this CDR3. The chain joins TRBV27 to TRBJ2-1; TRBD2 matches 8 bases. Germline V CDR1 and CDR2: MNHEY, SMNVEV (reference sequence). There are 15 residues in the CDR3. The V gene end was trimmed by 2 bases and the J gene end by 5 bases; junction bases not matched to a gene: 5. CDR3: CASSLGLAGNNEQFF. The CDR3, as DNA: TGTGCCAGCAGTTTAGGACTAGCCGGGAACAATGAGCAGTTCTTC.

This clone was seen a few times. The genes are TRBV9 and TRBJ2-5; D possibly corresponds to TRBD2 (6 bases). CDR1 is SGDLS, CDR2 YYNGEE, per germline. V lost 6 bases to trimming and J lost 4 bases, with 19 bases between them. There are 15 residues in the CDR3. CDR3: CASTIGPNGRETQYF. The CDR3 bases are TGTGCCAGCACCATCGGGCCCAACGGGAGAGAGACCCAGTACTTC.

This chain joins TRBV7-3 and TRBJ1-1, with D unresolved. Deletions cut 4 bases from V and 5 bases from J, with 11 bases between. Germline lookup yields CDR1 SGHTA and CDR2 FQGTGA. This CDR3 comprises 13 residues. CDR3 in amino acids: CASSSRVGTEAFF. The CDR3 bases are TGTGCCAGCAGCTCGAGGGTGGGGACTGAAGCTTTCTTT. Complete variable domain (other parts from reference TRBV7-3 and TRBJ1-1): GAGVSQTPSNKVTEKGKYVELRCDPISGHTALYWYRQSLGQGPEFLIYFQGTGAADDSGLPNDRFFAVRPEGSVSTLKIQRTERGDSAVYLCASSSRVGTEAFFGQGTRLTVV.

The CDR3 here is CASSQAAGRGGEQFF. In nucleotides, the CDR3 is TGTGCCAGCAGCCAAGCGGCAGGCCGCGGGGGTGAGCAGTTCTTC. The chain employs TRBV14 and TRBJ2-1; 7 nucleotides agree with TRBD2. Germline V gene lookup returns CDR1 SGHDN and CDR2 FVKESK. V gave up 1 base and J gave up 9 bases; unmatched junction bases: 9. This CDR3 is 15 amino acids long.

The gene calls are TRBV7-9 and TRBJ1-5, with 10 bases that match TRBD1. CDR1 SEHNR and CDR2 FQNEAQ come from the germline V gene (reference sequence). The CDR3 length is 16 residues. V was clipped by 4 bases and J by 6 bases; unmatched bases: 9. CDR3 in amino acids: CASSSGTGAKGQPQHF. The CDR3 nucleotides are TGTGCCAGCAGCTCCGGGACAGGGGCGAAGGGTCAGCCCCAGCATTTT.

The chain combines TRBV28 with TRBJ2-3, with 8 bases aligning to TRBD1. CDR3 size: 17 residues. The germline CDR1 and CDR2 sequences are MDHEN and SYDVKM. V dropped 5 bases and J dropped 2; count of bases not matched to a gene: 12. The CDR3 loop is CASSTQTGARITDTQYF. The DNA for the CDR3 is TGTGCCAGCAGTACCCAGACAGGGGCCCGAATCACAGATACGCAGTATTTT.

The rearrangement joins TRBV12-3 or TRBV12-4 to TRBJ2-1; 9 bases fit TRBD2. This CDR3 has 12 residues. The junction had 6 bases not matched to a gene; V was cut back by 3 bases and J by 15 bases. CDR3 sequence: CASSFPGLAPFF. Written as DNA, the CDR3 is TGTGCCAGCAGTTTTCCGGGACTAGCACCGTTCTTC.

The chain joins TRBV10-3 to TRBJ2-2; a weak D match, TRBD1 (5 bases). The CDR3 contains 14 residues. Germline CDR1 ENHRY, CDR2 SYGVKD. The ends were cut back, 3 bases at V and 1 base at J, with 6 bases in the middle. The CDR3, as DNA: TGTGCCATCAGTGATGGACAGAACACCGGGGAGCTGTTTTTT. It is translated as CAISDGQNTGELFF.

This rearrangement joins TRBV6-5 to TRBJ2-7, with 9 bases identical to TRBD2. Germline CDR1 MNHEY, CDR2 SVGAGI. This CDR3 spans 15 amino acids. J lost 0 bases, V lost 8 bases, and 8 bases had no gene match. The CDR3 sequence: CASCDSGGSSYEQYF. Here the CDR3 DNA reads TGTGCCAGCTGCGATAGCGGGGGTAGCTCCTACGAGCAGTACTTC.

The chain links TRBV27 to TRBJ2-2; D is unresolved. This CDR3 is 14 amino acids long. Germline V gene sequence: CDR1 MNHEY, CDR2 SMNVEV (reference sequence). Deletions cut 6 bases from V and 2 bases from J, with 10 bases between. The CDR3 region has the DNA TGTGCCAGCAGCTTCGACTCAAACACCGGGGAGCTGTTTTTT. This encodes CASSFDSNTGELFF.

The chain uses TRBV5-3 and TRBJ1-1; D not resolved. TRBV5-3 is identified as an open reading frame with a role that is uncertain. The CDR3 has 14 residues. Trimming pared 1 base from V and 1 base from J, leaving 8 bases between. CDR3 sequence: CARSLSPGNTEAFF. CDR3 coding DNA: TGTGCCAGAAGCTTGTCGCCCGGGAACACTGAAGCTTTCTTT.

This rearrangement joins TRBV11-3 to TRBJ2-3; 8 bases agree with TRBD1. The CDR3 covers 16 residues. Germline CDR1 is SGHNT and CDR2 is YENEEA. Trimming at V came to 1 base and at J to 1 base, leaving 4 bases not matched to a gene. The CDR3 sequence: CASSLVKDRGTDTQYF. Written as DNA, the CDR3 is TGTGCCAGCAGCTTAGTGAAGGACAGGGGCACAGATACGCAGTATTTT.

This chain uses TRBV28 with TRBJ1-2, with a tentative D call TRBD1 (5 bases). V was clipped by 8 bases and J by 1 base, with 11 bases between them. This CDR3 is 13 amino acids long. CDR1 is MDHEN, CDR2 SYDVKM, per germline. This CDR3 reads CASWGRVNYGYTF. The CDR3 region has the DNA TGTGCCAGCTGGGGCAGGGTTAACTATGGCTACACCTTC.

The rearrangement links TRBV11-3 to TRBJ2-7; D ambiguous. CDR1 and CDR2 from the germline V gene are SGHNT and YENEEA. The CDR3 consists of 13 residues. V shed 5 bases and J shed 3 bases, with 11 bases lying between them. DNA for the CDR3: TGTGCCAGCAGCACCGACTCAGACTACGAGCAGTACTTC. Translated, it gives CASSTDSDYEQYF.

The chain joins TRBV7-2 to TRBJ1-5; 8 nucleotides align to TRBD1. Germline CDR1 is SGHTA and CDR2 is FQGNSA. Losses at the gene ends were 5 bases for V and 3 bases for J; bases not matched to a gene: 3. The CDR3 consists of 14 residues. This CDR3 is CASSQTGANQPQHF. For the CDR3, the DNA is TGTGCCAGCAGCCAGACAGGGGCCAATCAGCCCCAGCATTTT.

The chain links TRBV25-1 to TRBJ1-5; D unresolved. CDR1 MGHDK and CDR2 SYGVNS come from the germline V gene. V was trimmed by 4 bases and J by 7 bases, leaving 8 bases between them. This CDR3 has 12 amino acids. The CDR3 DNA follows: TGTGCCAGCAGTGTCGGGAGGCAGCCCCAGCATTTT. As protein: CASSVGRQPQHF.

The chain is built from TRBV19 and TRBJ2-7, with D possibly being TRBD2 (6 bases). Per the germline V gene, CDR1 is LNHDA and CDR2 is SQIVND (reference sequence). The CDR3 totals 15 residues. V was trimmed by 2 bases and J by 2 bases, leaving 13 bases between them. This chain's CDR3 is CASSIMSGVAYEQYF. In DNA, the CDR3 is TGTGCCAGTAGTATAATGTCGGGGGTTGCCTACGAGCAGTACTTC.

The rearrangement links TRBV4-3 to TRBJ2-2; D unresolved. V lost 1 base and J lost 2, with 5 bases in between. This CDR3 is built from 14 residues. Germline CDR1 LGHNA, CDR2 YSLEER. This chain's CDR3 is CASSQVANTGELFF. In nucleotides, the CDR3 is TGCGCCAGCAGCCAAGTGGCAAACACCGGGGAGCTGTTTTTT.

This clone was observed a handful of times. The chain employs TRBV27 and TRBJ2-7, with D possibly matching TRBD2 (5 bases). The CDR3 is 14 residues long. The germline gives CDR1 MNHEY, CDR2 SMNVEV (reference sequence). Trimming removed 3 bases at V and 5 bases at J, with 14 bases between. The CDR3 DNA is TGTGCCAGCAGTTTGCGGGTAATAGACCACGAGCAGTACTTC. Encoded protein: CASSLRVIDHEQYF.

CDR3 sequence reads: CASKPTLTWPEAFF. CDR3 nucleotide sequence: TGCGCCAGCAAACCGACCCTGACATGGCCTGAAGCTTTCTTT. This sequence joins TRBV5-1 and TRBJ1-1; D not certain. CDR3 size: 14 residues. Trimming removed 6 bases from V and 6 bases from J, with 18 bases in between. The germline V gene has CDR1 SGHRS and CDR2 YFSETQ.

The chain is built from TRBV6-5 and TRBJ1-1; D not certain. Germline-derived CDR1 and CDR2 are MNHEY and SVGAGI. Between the trimmed V and J ends, which lost 8 bases and 0 bases, there was a span of 7 bases. The CDR3 contains 12 residues. The CDR3 DNA reads TGTGCCAGCGCAAACTTGAACACTGAAGCTTTCTTT. Residues: CASANLNTEAFF.

The CDR3 coding sequence is TGCGCCAGCAGCGATGGGACAGGGCTGATGAACACTGAAGCTTTCTTT. As protein: CASSDGTGLMNTEAFF. This chain uses TRBV5-1 with TRBJ1-1; TRBD1 matches at 9 bases. Germline-derived CDR1 and CDR2 are SGHRS and YFSETQ. CDR3 size: 16 residues. V trimming: 4 bases; J trimming: 0 bases; junction bases outside the gene matches: 7.

The chain carries TRBV3-1 (or the pseudogene TRBV3-2) and TRBJ2-3; 7 nucleotides line up with TRBD2. Per the germline V gene, CDR1 is LGHDT and CDR2 is YNNKEL (reference sequence). CDR3 length equals 17 residues. Unmatched junction bases numbered 12, after V lost 0 bases and J lost 6 bases. In DNA form, the CDR3 reads TGTGCCAGCAGCCAAGATATCGGCACGGGAGGAGGGGATACGCAGTATTTT. It yields the protein CASSQDIGTGGGDTQYF.